This T cell receptor beta chain is from a study of technical replicates of blood from four donors. There are 17 residues in the CDR3. Germline lookup yields CDR1 GTSNPN and CDR2 SVGIG (reference sequence). J was trimmed by 0 bases and V by 1 base; bases with no gene match: 4. Produced via immunoSEQ multiplex PCR; TCRdb's table is partial and in-frame only. This sample yields some 71,000 clones, of which approximately 97% are seen a single time; approximately 0.18% belongs to the top ten. This chain joins TRBV30 and TRBJ2-4; 12 positions agree with TRBD2. Sample: T cells isolated from PBMCs. This clonotype was obtained from a human donor in good health. In DNA, the CDR3 is TGTGCCTGGAGTGGACTAGCGGGGGTACTAGCCAAAAACATTCAGTACTTC. It codes for CAWSGLAGVLAKNIQYF.